The sequence of this T cell receptor (beta chain) was determined in a study of blood T cell repertoires in COVID-19. As for the study in general: Specimens from acute and convalescent COVID-19 originated in the United States, Italy and Spain. T cells, B-cell-depleted T cells, or PBMCs provided the cDNA or gDNA that served as material.

Trimming stripped 4 bases from V and 1 base from J, with 15 bases between. The CDR3 contains 16 residues. The germline CDR1 and CDR2 sequences are SGDLS and YYNGEE. Authors' data handling: Estimation of nucleated cell counts relied on the amplification of reference gene primers. Libraries were prepared by immunoSEQ multiplex PCR; TCRdb keeps only in-frame clonotypes and omits some of them. Clone size and V and J calls were adopted from that table, with D and trimming inferred from the DNA. There are roughly 120,000 clones in the sample; around 85% occur only once, and about an eighth lies in the top ten.

The TCR was taken from a human donor in a cohort sampled during active COVID-19. The specimen sequenced was peripheral blood. The rearrangement joins TRBV9 to TRBJ2-1; D possibly corresponds to TRBD1 (7 bases). CDR3 loop: CASSPRAGGSYNEQFF. In DNA form, the CDR3 reads TGTGCCAGCAGCCCCCGGGCAGGGGGGTCCTACAATGAGCAGTTCTTC.